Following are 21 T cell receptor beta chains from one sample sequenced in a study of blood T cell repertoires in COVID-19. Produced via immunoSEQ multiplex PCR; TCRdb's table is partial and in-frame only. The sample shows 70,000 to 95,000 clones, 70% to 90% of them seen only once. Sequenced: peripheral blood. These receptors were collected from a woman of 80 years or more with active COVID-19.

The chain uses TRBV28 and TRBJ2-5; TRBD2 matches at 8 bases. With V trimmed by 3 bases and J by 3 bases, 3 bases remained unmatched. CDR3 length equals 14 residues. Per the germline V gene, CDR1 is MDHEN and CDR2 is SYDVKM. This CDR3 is CASSFLGLEETQYF. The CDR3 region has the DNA TGTGCCAGCAGTTTCCTGGGACTAGAAGAGACCCAGTACTTC.

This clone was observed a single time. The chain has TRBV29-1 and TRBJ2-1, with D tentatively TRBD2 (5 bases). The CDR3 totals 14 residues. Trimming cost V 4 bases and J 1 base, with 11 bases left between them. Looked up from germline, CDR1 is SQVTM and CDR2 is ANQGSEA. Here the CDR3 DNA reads TGCAGCGTTGGTGGAGGTCAGTCCTACAATGAGCAGTTCTTC. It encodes CSVGGGQSYNEQFF.

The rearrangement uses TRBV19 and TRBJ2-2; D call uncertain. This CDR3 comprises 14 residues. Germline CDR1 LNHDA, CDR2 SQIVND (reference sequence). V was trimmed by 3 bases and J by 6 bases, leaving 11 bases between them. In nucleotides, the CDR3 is TGTGCCAGTAGTATTTGGCCTAGGTCCGGGGAGCTGTTTTTT. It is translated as CASSIWPRSGELFF.

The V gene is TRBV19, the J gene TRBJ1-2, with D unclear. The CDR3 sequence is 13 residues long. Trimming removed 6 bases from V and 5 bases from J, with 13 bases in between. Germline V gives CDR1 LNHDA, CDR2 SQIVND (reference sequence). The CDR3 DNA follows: TGTGCCAGTAGCCCCGGGAGGGAATATGGCTACACCTTC. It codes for CASSPGREYGYTF. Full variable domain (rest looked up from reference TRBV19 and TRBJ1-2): DGGITQSPKYLFRKEGQNVTLSCEQNLNHDAMYWYRQDPGQGLRLIYYSQIVNDFQKGDIAEGYSVSREKKESFPLTVTSAQKNPTAFYLCASSPGREYGYTFGSGTRLTVV.

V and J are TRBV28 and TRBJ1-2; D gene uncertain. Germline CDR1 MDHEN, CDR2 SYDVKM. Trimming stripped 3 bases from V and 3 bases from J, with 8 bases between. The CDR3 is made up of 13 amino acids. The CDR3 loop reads CASSFRLDYGYTF. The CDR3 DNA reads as TGTGCCAGCAGTTTCAGGCTGGACTATGGCTACACCTTC.

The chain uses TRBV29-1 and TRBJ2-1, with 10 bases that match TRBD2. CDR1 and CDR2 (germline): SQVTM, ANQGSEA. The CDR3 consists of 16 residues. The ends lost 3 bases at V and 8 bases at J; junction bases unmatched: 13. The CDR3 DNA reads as TGCAGCGTTGACGGGCGGGCTAGCGGGAGCATGTATGAGCAGTTCTTC. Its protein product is CSVDGRASGSMYEQFF.

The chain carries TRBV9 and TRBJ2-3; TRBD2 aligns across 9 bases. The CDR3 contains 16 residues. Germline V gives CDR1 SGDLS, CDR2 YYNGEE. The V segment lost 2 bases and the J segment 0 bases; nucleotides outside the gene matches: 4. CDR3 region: CASSVLAGISTDTQYF. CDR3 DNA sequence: TGTGCCAGCAGCGTTCTAGCGGGGATAAGCACAGATACGCAGTATTTT. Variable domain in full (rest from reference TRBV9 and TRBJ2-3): DSGVTQTPKHLITATGQRVTLRCSPRSGDLSVYWYQQSLDQGLQFLIQYYNGEERAKGNILERFSAQQFPDLHSELNLSSLELGDSALYFCASSVLAGISTDTQYFGPGTRLTVL.

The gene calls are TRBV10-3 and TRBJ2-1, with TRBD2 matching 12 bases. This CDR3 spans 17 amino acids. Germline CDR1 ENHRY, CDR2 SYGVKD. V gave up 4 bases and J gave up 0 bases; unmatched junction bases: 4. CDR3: CAISVPTSGSSYNEQFF. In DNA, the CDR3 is TGTGCCATCAGTGTCCCGACTAGCGGGAGCTCCTACAATGAGCAGTTCTTC.

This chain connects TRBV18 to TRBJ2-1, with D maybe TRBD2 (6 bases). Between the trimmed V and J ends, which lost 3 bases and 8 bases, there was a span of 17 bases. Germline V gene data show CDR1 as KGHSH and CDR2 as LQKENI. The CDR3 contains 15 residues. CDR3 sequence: CASSPRLAISDEQFF. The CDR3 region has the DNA TGTGCCAGCTCACCCCGGCTAGCGATAAGCGATGAGCAGTTCTTC.

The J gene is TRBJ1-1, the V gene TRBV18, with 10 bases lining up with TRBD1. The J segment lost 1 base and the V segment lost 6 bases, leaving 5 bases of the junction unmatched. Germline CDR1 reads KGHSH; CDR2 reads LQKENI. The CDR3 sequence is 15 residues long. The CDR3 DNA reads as TGTGCCAGCTCGCAAGACAGGGGGCCGAACACTGAAGCTTTCTTT. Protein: CASSQDRGPNTEAFF.

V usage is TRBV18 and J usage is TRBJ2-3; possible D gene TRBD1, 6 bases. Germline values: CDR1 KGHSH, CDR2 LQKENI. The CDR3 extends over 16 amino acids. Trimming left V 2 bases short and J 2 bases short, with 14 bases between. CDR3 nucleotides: TGTGCCAGCTCACCAGTACAGGGAAAAAACACAGATACGCAGTATTTT. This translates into CASSPVQGKNTDTQYF.

The CDR3 nucleotides read TGTGCCAGCAGCCCTCCCCCAGGGAGCGGGACGTACGAGCAGTACTTC. This encodes CASSPPPGSGTYEQYF. The chain couples TRBV28 to TRBJ2-7; TRBD2 matches 7 bases. CDR1 is MDHEN and CDR2 is SYDVKM in the germline V gene. V lost 6 bases, J lost 4 bases, and 15 bases stayed unmatched. This CDR3 is 16 amino acids long.

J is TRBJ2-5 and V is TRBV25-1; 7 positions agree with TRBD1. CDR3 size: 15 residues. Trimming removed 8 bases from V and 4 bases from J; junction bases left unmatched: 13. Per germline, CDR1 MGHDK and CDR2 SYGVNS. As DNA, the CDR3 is TGTGCCAGCTCCCCCGGGACAGTCATCGGAGAGACCCAGTACTTC. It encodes CASSPGTVIGETQYF.

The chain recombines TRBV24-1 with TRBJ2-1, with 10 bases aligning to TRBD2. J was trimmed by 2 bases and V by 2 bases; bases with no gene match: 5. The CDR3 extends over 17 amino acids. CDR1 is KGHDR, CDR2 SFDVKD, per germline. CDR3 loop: CATSDSAGTSAYNEQFF. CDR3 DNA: TGTGCCACCAGTGATTCCGCCGGGACTAGCGCCTACAATGAGCAGTTCTTC.

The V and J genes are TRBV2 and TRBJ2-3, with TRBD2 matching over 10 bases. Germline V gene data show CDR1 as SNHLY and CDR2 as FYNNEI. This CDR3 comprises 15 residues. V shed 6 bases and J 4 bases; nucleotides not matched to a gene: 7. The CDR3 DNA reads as TGTGCCAGCAGCCAAACTAGCGGGATGGCAGATACGCAGTATTTT. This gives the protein CASSQTSGMADTQYF.

The CDR3 nucleotides read TGCGCCAGCAGCTTGGAGGGACAGGGGGCTATCGATGAGCAGTTCTTC. Translation: CASSLEGQGAIDEQFF. The J gene is TRBJ2-1, the V gene TRBV5-1; 12 bases fit TRBD1. There are 16 residues in the CDR3. The J segment lost 8 bases and the V segment lost 0 bases, leaving 6 bases of the junction unmatched. Germline V gives CDR1 SGHRS, CDR2 YFSETQ.

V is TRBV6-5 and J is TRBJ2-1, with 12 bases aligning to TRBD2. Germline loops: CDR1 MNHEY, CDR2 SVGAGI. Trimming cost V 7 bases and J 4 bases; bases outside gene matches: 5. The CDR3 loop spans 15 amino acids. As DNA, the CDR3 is TGTGCCAGCATGATAGGACTAGCGGGGTACAATGAGCAGTTCTTC. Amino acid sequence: CASMIGLAGYNEQFF.

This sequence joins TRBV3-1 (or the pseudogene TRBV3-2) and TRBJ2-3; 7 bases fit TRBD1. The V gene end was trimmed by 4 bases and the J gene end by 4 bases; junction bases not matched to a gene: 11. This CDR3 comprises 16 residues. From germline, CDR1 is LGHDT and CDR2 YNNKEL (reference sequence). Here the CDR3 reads CASSPRLAGGSDTQYF. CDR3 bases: TGTGCCAGCAGCCCCAGATTAGCAGGGGGTTCAGATACGCAGTATTTT.

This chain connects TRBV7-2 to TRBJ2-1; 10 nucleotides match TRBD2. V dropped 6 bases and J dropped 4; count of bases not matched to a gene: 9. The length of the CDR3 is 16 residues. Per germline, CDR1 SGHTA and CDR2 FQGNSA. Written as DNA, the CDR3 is TGTGCCAGCAGGGCCCCTAGCGGGAGAGGGTACAATGAGCAGTTCTTC. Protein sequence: CASRAPSGRGYNEQFF.

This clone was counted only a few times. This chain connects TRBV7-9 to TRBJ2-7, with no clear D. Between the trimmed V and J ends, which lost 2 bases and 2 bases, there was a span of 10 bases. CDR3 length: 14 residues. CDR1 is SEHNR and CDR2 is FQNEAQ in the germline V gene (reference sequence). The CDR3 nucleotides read TGTGCCAGCAGCTTAATGACTGCAGCCTACGAGCAGTACTTC. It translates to CASSLMTAAYEQYF.

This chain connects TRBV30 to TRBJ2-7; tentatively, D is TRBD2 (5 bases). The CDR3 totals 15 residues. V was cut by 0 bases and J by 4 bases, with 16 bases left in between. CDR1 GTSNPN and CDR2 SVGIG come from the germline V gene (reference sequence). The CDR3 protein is CAWSVAYPGVYEQYF. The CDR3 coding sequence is TGTGCCTGGAGTGTAGCGTATCCCGGGGTATACGAGCAGTACTTC.